This T cell receptor (beta chain) was recorded in a study of blood T cell repertoires in COVID-19. Study-wide background: Material from acute and convalescent COVID-19 was sourced from the United States, Italy and Spain. PBMCs, B-cell-depleted T cells, or T cells provided the cDNA or gDNA that made up the material.

Trimming pared 4 bases from V and 7 bases from J, leaving 8 bases between. This CDR3 has 11 amino acids. In the source study's methods: Amplification from reference gene primers served as the basis for estimated nucleated cell counts. Method: immunoSEQ multiplex PCR; TCRdb's copy keeps in-frame clones and lacks some. V and J calls and clone size are given by that table; D and trimming were obtained from the DNA. The sample records about 200,000 clones, roughly 86% being singletons. This TCR came from a man aged 60-69 years with acute or convalescent COVID-19. The specimen sequenced was peripheral blood. The V and J genes are TRBV12-3 or TRBV12-4 and TRBJ2-7; the D is unclear. The CDR3 spells CASSSRGEQYF. CDR3 coding DNA: TGTGCCAGCAGTTCTCGCGGAGAGCAGTACTTC.